The 4 T cell receptor beta chains given below trace back to one sample, sequenced in a study of T cells in Graves' hyperthyroidism and ophthalmopathy. Authors of the study amplified TCR beta CDR3 regions from RNA transcripts. During a first-round RT-PCR of the TCR CDR3, the HTBI primer set was used. TCRdb independently ran MiXCR on the multiplex PCR reads; one entry per CDR3 protein. The sample holds some 800,000 distinct CDR3 sequences, 38% seen once. Sequenced sample: blood. The receptor source for this set is a man younger than 35 with Graves' hyperthyroidism.

This clonotype was seen at least ten times. The chain combines TRBV4-1 with TRBJ2-5, with unresolved D. The germline V gene has CDR1 MGHRA and CDR2 YSYEKL. V was trimmed by 0 bases and J by 2 bases, leaving 10 bases between them. The CDR3 runs 15 residues. CDR3 region: CASSQEVAAQETQYF. The CDR3 nucleotides read TGCGCCAGCAGCCAAGAGGTCGCGGCTCAAGAGACCCAGTACTTC.

The chain links TRBV7-2 to TRBJ2-2; the D is unclear. The germline V and J ends were trimmed by 5 bases and 8 bases, with 12 bases remaining between them. The CDR3 is 13 residues long. CDR1 is SGHTA and CDR2 is FQGNSA in the germline V gene. The CDR3 nucleotides read TGTGCCAGCAGCCTCCCCTCCCGGGGGGAGCTGTTTTTT. It translates to CASSLPSRGELFF.

The chain couples TRBV29-1 to TRBJ2-6, with D hard to call. The CDR3 is made up of 12 amino acids. V lost 7 bases, J lost 0 bases, and 4 bases lay in between. Per germline, CDR1 SQVTM and CDR2 ANQGSEA. The CDR3 loop is CSGSSGANVLTF. Here the CDR3 DNA reads TGCAGCGGTAGCTCTGGGGCCAACGTCCTGACTTTC.

A note on this clonotype: This clone may be a read error of a much larger clone one base away. The chain uses TRBV9 and TRBJ2-7, with D perhaps TRBD2 (7 bases). Germline values: CDR1 SGDLS, CDR2 YYNGEE. This CDR3 has 13 amino acids. V was clipped by 4 bases and J by 9 bases, with 17 bases between them. CDR3 nucleotide sequence: TGTGCCAGCAGCAGCCAAGGGGGGGAAGGGCAGTACTTC. It codes for CASSSQGGEGQYF.